These 31 T cell receptor beta chains came from one sample sequenced in a study of blood T cells in healthy people across ages. A second PCR of 7 to 11 cycles used a sample-barcoded 5' primer and a J-beta primer mix. A single record per CDR3 protein comes from TCRdb applying MiXCR to the 5' RACE reads. The data show about 2 million distinct CDR3 sequences, with just under 50% seen just once and about 2.1% held by the top ten. The specimen sequenced was blood. These receptors came from a woman in her 40s in good health.

The CDR3 spells CASSAEVYDEQYF. The DNA of the CDR3 is TGTGCCAGCAGTGCCGAAGTCTACGATGAGCAGTACTTC. The V call is TRBV6-2 or TRBV6-3, the J call TRBJ2-7; no firm D call. The CDR3 covers 13 residues. Trimming removed 5 bases at V and 7 bases at J, with 15 bases between. Germline CDR1 reads MNHEY; CDR2 reads SVGEGT.

Note on this clonotype: With a much larger clone just one base away, this may be a read error. The chain uses TRBV25-1 and TRBJ2-5, with D possibly matching TRBD2 (6 bases). Germline V gene sequence: CDR1 MGHDK, CDR2 SYGVNS. The CDR3 extends over 16 amino acids. CDR3 in DNA: TGTGCCAGCAGTAAAACTCGGGGGAGCCTCCAAGGGACCCAGTACTTC. Amino acid sequence: CASSKTRGSLQGTQYF.

Only a few counts were recorded for this clonotype. The chain uses TRBV20-1 and TRBJ2-3, with 12 nucleotides matching TRBD2. V gave up 4 bases and J gave up 2 bases; unmatched junction bases: 7. The CDR3 covers 16 residues. Germline CDR1 and CDR2: DFQATT and SNEGSKA (reference sequence). The chain's CDR3 is CSANPGLAGYTDTQYF. Here the CDR3 DNA reads TGCAGTGCTAACCCCGGACTAGCGGGGTACACAGATACGCAGTATTTT.

The V and J genes are TRBV5-1 and TRBJ2-1; TRBD1 is a possible D gene (5 bases). This CDR3 region has 15 residues. Germline CDR1 is SGHRS and CDR2 is YFSETQ. Trimming stripped 4 bases from V and 0 bases from J, with 11 bases between. In nucleotides, the CDR3 is TGCGCCAGCAGCCCAGGGTTTAGCTCCTACAATGAGCAGTTCTTC. Translating gives CASSPGFSSYNEQFF.

The chain links TRBV5-1 to TRBJ2-1; the match to TRBD2 covers 7 bases. Germline V gene sequence: CDR1 SGHRS, CDR2 YFSETQ. The CDR3 is 14 amino acids. Trimming removed 5 bases from V and 5 bases from J; junction bases left unmatched: 7. The CDR3, as DNA: TGCGCCAGCAGAGCCGGGGGGTTCAACAATGAGCAGTTCTTC. This encodes CASRAGGFNNEQFF. Full variable domain (missing parts from reference TRBV5-1 and TRBJ2-1): KAGVTQTPRYLIKTRGQQVTLSCSPISGHRSVSWYQQTPGQGLQFLFEYFSETQRNKGNFPGRFSGRQFSNSRSEMNVSTLELGDSALYLCASRAGGFNNEQFFGPGTRLTVL.

Many counts were recorded for this clonotype. At one end the junction does not follow the germline gene, possibly because of a read error. CDR3 amino acids: CASSREGNTEAFF. In DNA form, the CDR3 reads TGTGCCAGCAGCCGAGAGGGGAACACTGAAGCTTTCTTT. The J gene is TRBJ1-1, the V gene TRBV5-1; no firm D call. Germline assignment: CDR1 SGHRS and CDR2 YFSETQ. This CDR3 is built from 13 residues.

This clonotype occurred a few times. The V and J genes are TRBV29-1 and TRBJ2-7; D may match TRBD1 or TRBD2 (6 bases each). The V and J ends lost 6 bases and 2 bases respectively, with 20 bases between them. This CDR3 spans 15 amino acids. Germline V gives CDR1 SQVTM, CDR2 ANQGSEA. The DNA of the CDR3 is TGCAGCGTCGGGGGCGGACCTTCTAAACCCTACGAGCAGTACTTC. Protein: CSVGGGPSKPYEQYF.

This clonotype was observed a handful of times. The rearrangement joins TRBV27 to TRBJ1-2; 10 bases line up with TRBD1. The CDR3 is 14 residues long. CDR1 MNHEY and CDR2 SMNVEV come from the germline V gene (reference sequence). V shed 5 bases and J 6 bases; nucleotides not matched to a gene: 6. The CDR3, as DNA: TGTGCCAGCAGTCCGACAGGGGGCAGGGATGGCTACACCTTC. Encoded protein: CASSPTGGRDGYTF.

The chain uses TRBV6-5 and TRBJ2-1; possibly TRBD1 or TRBD2 for D (5 bases each). This CDR3 has 13 residues. Germline loops: CDR1 MNHEY, CDR2 SVGAGI. The V and J ends lost 5 bases and 10 bases respectively, with 15 bases between them. CDR3 coding DNA: TGTGCCAGCAGTACCGGGACCAGCAAGGAGCAGTTCTTC. Its translation: CASSTGTSKEQFF.

This clonotype was observed a few times. This chain uses TRBV7-2 with TRBJ2-7; D is uncertain. Germline V gives CDR1 SGHTA, CDR2 FQGNSA. The CDR3 has 15 residues. Trimming cost V 2 bases and J 3 bases, with 14 bases left between them. The chain's CDR3 is CASSLSPLSGYEQYF. Here the CDR3 DNA reads TGTGCCAGCAGCTTAAGTCCGCTCAGTGGCTACGAGCAGTACTTC. Looking up the rest from reference TRBV7-2 and TRBJ2-7 gives the full variable domain: GAGVSQSPSNKVTEKGKDVELRCDPISGHTALYWYRQSLGQGLEFLIYFQGNSAPDKSGLPSDRFSAERTGGSVSTLTIQRTQQEDSAVYLCASSLSPLSGYEQYFGPGTRLTVT.

The chain carries TRBV9 and TRBJ1-4; no definite D call. The germline gives CDR1 SGDLS, CDR2 YYNGEE. V lost 0 bases, J lost 5 bases, and 11 bases lay in between. The CDR3 has 15 amino acids. The CDR3 spells CASSVGKARNEKLFF. CDR3 DNA sequence: TGTGCCAGCAGCGTAGGGAAGGCGAGAAATGAAAAACTGTTTTTT.

V is TRBV2 and J is TRBJ1-2; D unclear. V was cut by 2 bases and J by 4 bases, with 11 bases left in between. Per germline, CDR1 SNHLY and CDR2 FYNNEI. CDR3 length equals 14 residues. CDR3 loop: CASSEMDRVYGYTF. The CDR3 DNA sequence: TGTGCCAGCAGTGAAATGGATAGGGTCTATGGCTACACCTTC.

This chain connects TRBV20-1 to TRBJ2-1; D is undetermined. The CDR3 contains 14 residues. CDR1 is DFQATT and CDR2 is SNEGSKA in the germline V gene (reference sequence). The germline V and J ends were trimmed by 6 bases and 0 bases, with 12 bases remaining between them. CDR3 in amino acids: CSAIDLISYNEQFF. The CDR3 DNA follows: TGCAGTGCAATCGATCTTATCTCCTACAATGAGCAGTTCTTC.

CDR3 loop: CATQAGGRETQYF. DNA of the CDR3: TGTGCCACCCAGGCAGGGGGCAGAGAGACCCAGTACTTC. This sequence joins TRBV6-1 and TRBJ2-7, with 8 bases fitting TRBD1. The end of the DNA aligns better with TRBJ2-5, so the J call may be wrong. The CDR3 extends over 13 amino acids. Germline V gene sequence: CDR1 MNHNS, CDR2 SASEGT.

This clonotype turned up a few times. This chain uses TRBV4-2 with TRBJ2-4; 10 nucleotides match TRBD1. The J call may be wrong; the DNA end is better matched by TRBJ2-7. This CDR3 is 16 amino acids long. Germline CDR1 reads LGHNA; CDR2 reads YNFKEQ. For the CDR3, the DNA is TGTGCCAGCAGCCAAGCAGGGGACAGGGGTATCTACGAGCAGTACTTC. Encoded protein: CASSQAGDRGIYEQYF.

This chain joins TRBV12-3 or TRBV12-4 and TRBJ2-3, with TRBD1 identical over 8 bases. This CDR3 comprises 15 residues. With 6 bases clipped from V and 1 base from J, the junction kept 6 bases outside the gene matches. As DNA, the CDR3 is TGTGCCAGCAGCTTCGGACAGGGAGGCACAGATACGCAGTATTTT. Amino acids: CASSFGQGGTDTQYF.

This chain connects TRBV4-3 to TRBJ1-2; D is perhaps TRBD1 (5 bases). The CDR3 runs to 13 residues. The V and J ends lost 3 bases and 7 bases respectively, with 12 bases between them. Germline CDR1 LGHNA, CDR2 YSLEER. The CDR3 DNA is TGCGCCAGCAGCCACGGGACCATCGGTGGCTACACCTTC. Translating it yields CASSHGTIGGYTF.

The chain employs TRBV18 and TRBJ2-5; weak D call: TRBD2 (6 bases). Deletions cut 4 bases from V and 5 bases from J, with 11 bases between. CDR1 and CDR2 from the germline V gene are KGHSH and LQKENI. The CDR3 totals 13 residues. CDR3 coding DNA: TGTGCCAGCTCACGGGACTTTACGGAGACCCAGTACTTC. This translates into CASSRDFTETQYF.

This clonotype has only a few counts. The V and J genes are TRBV15 and TRBJ2-5, with D possibly matching TRBD2 (5 bases). Germline CDR1 LNHNV, CDR2 YYDKDF (reference sequence). The V gene lost 0 bases and the J gene lost 2 bases, with 16 bases spanning the gap. This CDR3 has 17 residues. CDR3 nucleotides: TGTGCCACCAGCAGAGATCGTGGCCCAAGAGGGCAAGAGACCCAGTACTTC. Its translation: CATSRDRGPRGQETQYF.

This chain joins TRBV7-9 and TRBJ2-1; possible D gene TRBD1, 5 bases. The V end lost 6 bases, the J end lost 8 bases, and 14 bases lay between the germline ends. The CDR3 extends over 13 amino acids. The germline gives CDR1 SEHNR, CDR2 FQNEAQ (reference sequence). This chain's CDR3 is CASRKTQGHEQFF. CDR3 DNA: TGTGCCAGCAGGAAAACTCAGGGCCATGAGCAGTTCTTC.

This clonotype was seen only a few times. The gene calls are TRBV15 and TRBJ2-7, with 9 positions matching TRBD1. The CDR3 extends over 14 amino acids. Germline loops: CDR1 LNHNV, CDR2 YYDKDF (reference sequence). With V trimmed by 5 bases and J by 3 bases, 5 bases remained unmatched. The CDR3 DNA is TGTGCCACCAGCGACCGACAGGGGGTCTACGAGCAGTACTTC. Translation gives CATSDRQGVYEQYF.

This clonotype has ten or more counts. This chain uses TRBV29-1 with TRBJ2-5; D may correspond to TRBD1 or TRBD2 (5 bases each). The V end lost 4 bases, the J end lost 5 bases, and 8 bases lay between the germline ends. Germline V gene sequence: CDR1 SQVTM, CDR2 ANQGSEA. There are 11 residues in the CDR3. CDR3 DNA: TGCAGCGTTGTATGGGGGGAGACCCAGTACTTC. Amino acid sequence: CSVVWGETQYF.

V gene TRBV29-1 combines with J gene TRBJ1-5; 9 bases agree with TRBD1. Germline CDR1 and CDR2: SQVTM and ANQGSEA. V trimming: 4 bases; J trimming: 5 bases; junction bases outside the gene matches: 6. This CDR3 has 14 amino acids. The CDR3 reads CSVVGQGGDQPQHF. The CDR3 bases are TGCAGCGTTGTGGGACAGGGTGGGGATCAGCCCCAGCATTTT. Based on the CDR3 plus reference TRBV29-1 and TRBJ1-5, the full variable domain is SAVISQKPSRDICQRGTSLTIQCQVDSQVTMMFWYRQQPGQSLTLIATANQGSEATYESGFVIDKFPISRPNLTFSTLTVSNMSPEDSSIYLCSVVGQGGDQPQHFGDGTRLSIL.

The chain recombines TRBV2 with TRBJ2-5; the match to TRBD1 covers 8 bases. The J call may be incorrect, as the DNA end agrees better with TRBJ2-7. Germline V gene sequence: CDR1 SNHLY, CDR2 FYNNEI. The CDR3 covers 12 residues. As DNA, the CDR3 is TGTGCCAGCAGTTACAGGGGGGTCGAGCAGTACTTC. It specifies CASSYRGVEQYF.

This chain connects TRBV20-1 to TRBJ1-2, with D possibly being TRBD1 (5 bases). The length of the CDR3 is 13 residues. The ends were cut back, 6 bases at V and 4 bases at J, with 15 bases in the middle. The V gene's germline CDR1 is DFQATT and CDR2 SNEGSKA (reference sequence). The CDR3 sequence: CSALRQSRYGYTF. The CDR3 DNA is TGCAGTGCCTTAAGACAGTCACGCTATGGCTACACCTTC.

V is TRBV20-1 and J is TRBJ1-5, with a possible D match to TRBD1 (5 bases). The CDR3 contains 15 residues. CDR1 DFQATT and CDR2 SNEGSKA come from the germline V gene (reference sequence). V shed 6 bases and J shed 0 bases, with 15 bases lying between them. CDR3 sequence reads: CSAAPRDYSNQPQHF. The CDR3 DNA follows: TGCAGTGCGGCGCCCAGGGATTATAGCAATCAGCCCCAGCATTTT.

As concerns this clonotype: A junction boundary mismatches the germline segment, possibly from a read error. The chain couples TRBV7-7 to TRBJ2-5, with 7 bases matching TRBD1. The CDR3 loop spans 15 amino acids. Germline-derived CDR1 and CDR2 are SSHAT and FNYEAQ (reference sequence). The CDR3 DNA reads TGTGCTAGCAGCCGAGGGGGCCCGATTCAAGAGACCCAGTACTTC. Protein sequence: CASSRGGPIQETQYF.

This clonotype has a handful of counts. V gene TRBV5-1 combines with J gene TRBJ2-1; 10 positions agree with TRBD1. The V gene end was trimmed by 2 bases and the J gene end by 7 bases; junction bases not matched to a gene: 3. Germline values: CDR1 SGHRS, CDR2 YFSETQ. This CDR3 comprises 14 residues. CDR3 sequence reads: CASSFSGQGNEQFF. In DNA, the CDR3 is TGCGCCAGCAGCTTTTCGGGACAGGGGAATGAGCAGTTCTTC.

This clonotype was seen a few times. The rearrangement joins TRBV7-2 to TRBJ1-2; D call uncertain. The CDR3 contains 13 residues. V lost 5 bases to trimming and J lost 6 bases, with 13 bases between them. Germline CDR1 SGHTA, CDR2 FQGNSA. CDR3 loop: CASSPTVFDGYTF. The CDR3 DNA follows: TGTGCCAGCAGCCCCACAGTTTTTGATGGCTACACCTTC.

This chain connects TRBV7-2 to TRBJ2-5, with 8 bases fitting TRBD2. The germline gives CDR1 SGHTA, CDR2 FQGNSA. The V gene end was trimmed by 0 bases and the J gene end by 11 bases; junction bases not matched to a gene: 20. There are 18 residues in the CDR3. CDR3 loop: CASSLATSLGGGYNEQYF. CDR3 nucleotide sequence: TGTGCCAGCAGCTTAGCGACGTCGCTGGGCGGGGGGTACAATGAGCAGTACTTC.

The V gene is TRBV20-1, the J gene TRBJ2-3; maybe TRBD2 (6 bases). V was shortened by 0 bases and J by 6 bases, with 10 bases between the two germline ends. This CDR3 is 13 amino acids long. CDR1 is DFQATT, CDR2 SNEGSKA, per germline (reference sequence). The CDR3 DNA reads as TGCAGTGCTAGAGATTCGGGGGACGATACGCAGTATTTT. Amino acid sequence: CSARDSGDDTQYF.